This T cell receptor beta chain is from a study of T cell repertoires in cytomegalovirus infection. Looking at the study overall: Matching HLA type and CMV infection were both indicated by public TCR beta signatures. Study-wide points: Cumulated frequencies of public TCR beta families served to identify carriers of CMV plus the relevant HLA. HLA-C-restricted CMV clonotypes gave the most frequent clonotype in two of eight donors.

TCRdb reprocessed the reads with MiXCR, giving one entry per CDR3 protein. The table includes about 740,000 distinct CDR3 sequences, 35% to 40% detected once. Of note for this clonotype: Its specificity is unknown. Sequence at one end of the junction differs from germline and may be a read error.

The CDR3 contains 16 residues. The germline CDR1 and CDR2 sequences are SGHDN and FVKESK. The chain links TRBV14 to TRBJ2-6; 7 positions match TRBD2. This TCR was recovered from a human donor in good health (CMV status not recorded). Some clones in this sample may be carry-over from other donors' samples. Sequencing was carried out using PBMCs. The CDR3 DNA follows: TGTGCCAGCAGCCTTAGAGCGGGAACTGGGGCCAACGACCTGACTTTC. This gives the protein CASSLRAGTGANDLTF.